This is a list of T cell receptor beta chains from one sample in a study of blood T cell repertoires in COVID-19. The method was immunoSEQ multiplex PCR; TCRdb's version includes in-frame clones alone and lacks a portion of them. The sample records tens of thousands of clones, less than 90% being singletons. Sequenced: peripheral blood. The receptors shown here come from a human donor with active COVID-19. The donor label of this sample is uncertain. Both conserved end residues are trimmed from each CDR3.

V	J	CDR3
TRBV5-1	TRBJ2-3	ASSLPQVQTDTQY
TRBV15	TRBJ2-2	ATSRAFMAASDTGELF
TRBV2	TRBJ1-5	ASLGQGNQPQH
TRBV4-3	TRBJ2-2	ASSQDEVAGMNTGELF
TRBV11-3	TRBJ1-6	ASSLERQGRSPLH
TRBV9	TRBJ1-2	ASSPGTEYYGYT
TRBV7-8	TRBJ1-6	ASSLAAGGNSPLH
TRBV5-4	TRBJ2-3	ASSLPRDTQY
TRBV12-3/TRBV12-4	TRBJ1-6	ASSLAGLALH
TRBV19	TRBJ2-1	ASSGVAADYNEQF
TRBV24-1	TRBJ2-3	ATSDLWGETQY
TRBV11-2	TRBJ1-1	ASSLGQGSTEAF
TRBV13	TRBJ2-1	ASSLGIGDNEQF
TRBV11-3	TRBJ2-2	ASRSGLADTGELF
TRBV6-5	TRBJ1-5	ASSSGTGENQPQH
TRBV11-1	TRBJ2-7	ASSPRTGGPKEQY
TRBV10-3	TRBJ1-4	AISVDRGQGVLF
TRBV3-1/TRBV3-2	TRBJ2-2	ASSPIHPRGRNTGELF
TRBV28	TRBJ1-1	ASSNGVTGWEKMNTEAF
TRBV7-9	TRBJ2-1	ASRGTSGRRHEQF
TRBV9	TRBJ2-3	ASSPDGKPARDTQY
TRBV6-6	TRBJ1-3	ASSYDSVVDTIY
TRBV12-5	TRBJ1-3	ASGLPPGNTIY
TRBV5-1	TRBJ1-2	ASSSTGDYGYT
TRBV5-1	TRBJ1-2	ASSLGEDWRDPF
TRBV18	TRBJ2-5	ASSPGDRVETQY
TRBV7-2	TRBJ2-7	ASSLELSWSYEQY
TRBV6-6	TRBJ1-3	ASSPGPRSSGNTIY
TRBV30	TRBJ2-5	AWSLPRETQY
TRBV19	TRBJ1-3	ASSIGTFSGNTIY
TRBV5-1	TRBJ2-1	ASSWSPGYNEQF
TRBV11-2	TRBJ2-3	ASSSTRAREGDTQY
TRBV5-4	TRBJ2-5	ASSLETSGSARETQY
TRBV28	TRBJ2-3	ASSLGGTDTQY
TRBV19	TRBJ1-5	ASSTDSYNQPQH
TRBV30	TRBJ1-3	AWIRDRVLGSRNTIY
TRBV15	TRBJ2-3	ATSRELAGTDTQY
TRBV10-3	TRBJ2-1	AIRVGTSRNEQF
TRBV7-9	TRBJ2-7	ASSTGLGSAYEQY
TRBV6-1	TRBJ1-5	ASSEQPTGEGGQPQH
TRBV7-8	TRBJ2-7	ASSLASQASSYEQY
TRBV18	TRBJ1-1	ASSPPRAGTEAF
TRBV4-1	TRBJ2-7	ASSEWGTGLYEQY
TRBV6-5	TRBJ2-3	ASSLVGGAVSTQY
TRBV28	TRBJ2-7	ASSRDYPYEQY
TRBV3-1/TRBV3-2	TRBJ2-1	ASTGTSGGPISYNEQF
TRBV12-2	TRBJ2-5	ASRFGIGSGRLPSQETQY
TRBV6-5	TRBJ1-5	ASPGQGDNQPQH
TRBV27	TRBJ2-3	ASSLFPSADTQY
TRBV9	TRBJ1-6	ASSPSGEWNSPLH
TRBV6-6	TRBJ2-3	ASSYGAGGDTQY
TRBV5-6	TRBJ2-7	ASSLGAGRGANEQY
TRBV10-3	TRBJ1-4	AIRSGGSVDEKLF
TRBV10-3	TRBJ2-7	AIKGDRDYEQY
TRBV5-4	TRBJ2-2	ASSLGGWRTGELF
TRBV5-4	TRBJ2-1	ASSVGDNEQF
TRBV10-2	TRBJ2-7	ASSRLAGGPLGEQY